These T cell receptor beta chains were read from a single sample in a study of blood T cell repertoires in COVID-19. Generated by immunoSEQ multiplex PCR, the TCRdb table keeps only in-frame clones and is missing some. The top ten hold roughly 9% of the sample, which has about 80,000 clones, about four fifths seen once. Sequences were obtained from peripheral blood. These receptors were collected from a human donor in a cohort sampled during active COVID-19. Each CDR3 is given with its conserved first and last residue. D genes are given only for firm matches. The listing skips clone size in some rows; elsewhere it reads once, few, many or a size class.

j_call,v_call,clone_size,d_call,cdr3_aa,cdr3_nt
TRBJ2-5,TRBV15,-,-,CATSRDRRLGILETQYF,TGTGCCACCAGCAGAGATCGGAGGCTAGGGATCCTAGAGACCCAGTACTTC
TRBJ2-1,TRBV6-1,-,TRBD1,CASSEATGGYNEQFF,TGTGCCAGCAGTGAAGCGACAGGGGGGTACAATGAGCAGTTCTTC
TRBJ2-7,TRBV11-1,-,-,CASSQVNYEQYF,TGTGCCAGCAGCCAGGTGAATTACGAGCAGTACTTC
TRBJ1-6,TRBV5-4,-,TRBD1,CASNRQGASSPLHF,TGTGCCAGCAACCGACAGGGGGCCAGTTCACCCCTCCACTTT
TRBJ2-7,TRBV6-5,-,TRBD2,CASTGGFEQYF,TGTGCCAGCACGGGGGGGTTCGAGCAGTACTTC
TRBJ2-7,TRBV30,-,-,CAWSVGTSYEQYF,TGTGCCTGGAGTGTGGGCACGTCCTACGAGCAGTACTTC
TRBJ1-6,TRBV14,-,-,CASSQDRGNSPLHF,TGTGCCAGCAGCCAAGATCGGGGTAATTCACCCCTCCACTTT
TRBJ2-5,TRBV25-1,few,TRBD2,CASSAPSRESIQYF,TGTGCCAGCAGTGCCCCCTCGCGGGAGAGTATCCAGTACTTC
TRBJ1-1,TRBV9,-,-,CASSVTGNTEAFF,TGTGCCAGCAGCGTGACAGGGAACACTGAAGCTTTCTTT
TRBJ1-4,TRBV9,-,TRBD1,CASSPGTGIREKLFF,TGTGCCAGCAGCCCCGGGACAGGGATCCGCGAAAAACTGTTTTTT
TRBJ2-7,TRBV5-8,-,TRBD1,CASSRSRGQESSYEQYF,TGTGCCAGCAGCCGATCCCGGGGACAGGAAAGCTCCTACGAGCAGTACTTC
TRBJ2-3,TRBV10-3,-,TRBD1,CAISRDRETDTQYF,TGTGCCATCAGCCGGGACAGGGAAACAGATACGCAGTATTTT
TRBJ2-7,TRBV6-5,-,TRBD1,CASSLVGTGASEQYF,TGTGCCAGCAGTTTAGTCGGGACAGGGGCGTCAGAGCAGTACTTC
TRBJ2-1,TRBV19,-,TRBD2,CASTNLGEGPPYNEQFF,TGTGCCAGTACTAACCTCGGGGAGGGGCCTCCCTACAATGAGCAGTTCTTC
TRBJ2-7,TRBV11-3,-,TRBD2,CASSLRREVTYEQYF,TGTGCCAGCAGCCTGCGGCGGGAGGTTACCTACGAGCAGTACTTC
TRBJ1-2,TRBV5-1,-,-,CASSPDGADYGYTF,TGCGCCAGCAGCCCGGATGGGGCGGACTATGGCTACACCTTC
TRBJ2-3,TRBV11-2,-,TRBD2,CASVLTSGVLADTQYF,TGTGCCAGCGTCCTAACTAGCGGGGTTCTGGCAGATACGCAGTATTTT
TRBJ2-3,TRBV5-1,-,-,CASSEGHRSSTDTQYF,TGCGCCAGCAGTGAGGGACATCGCTCTAGCACAGATACGCAGTATTTT
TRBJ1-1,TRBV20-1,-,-,CSASGGKGTEAFF,TGCAGTGCTAGTGGCGGGAAGGGAACTGAAGCTTTCTTT
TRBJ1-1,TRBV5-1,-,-,CASSLAGDNEAFF,TGCGCCAGCAGCTTGGCAGGGGATAATGAAGCTTTCTTT
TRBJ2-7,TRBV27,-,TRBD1,CASSTTDRGLYEQYF,TGTGCCAGCAGCACTACGGACAGGGGTCTATACGAGCAGTACTTC
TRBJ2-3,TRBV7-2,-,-,CASSHSAGSTTDTQYF,TGTGCCAGCAGTCACAGTGCGGGGAGTACTACAGATACGCAGTATTTT
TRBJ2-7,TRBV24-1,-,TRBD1,CATSDPRQGAYEQYF,TGTGCCACCAGTGACCCCAGGCAGGGGGCCTACGAGCAGTACTTC
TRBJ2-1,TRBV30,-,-,CAWSVHSGYNEQFF,TGTGCCTGGAGTGTACACAGCGGGTACAATGAGCAGTTCTTC
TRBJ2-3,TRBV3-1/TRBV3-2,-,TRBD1,CASSQLQGAADTQYF,TGTGCCAGCAGCCAACTACAGGGGGCTGCAGATACGCAGTATTTT
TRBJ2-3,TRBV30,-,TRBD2,CAWSVGSGGSTDTQYF,TGTGCCTGGAGTGTAGGAAGCGGGGGGTCCACAGATACGCAGTATTTT
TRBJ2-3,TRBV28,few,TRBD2,CASTLAGVRNTQYF,TGTGCCAGCACCCTAGCGGGAGTGAGGAATACGCAGTATTTT
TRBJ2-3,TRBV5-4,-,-,CASRAGYTQYF,TGTGCCAGCAGAGCCGGGTATACGCAGTATTTT
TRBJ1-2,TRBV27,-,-,CASSFGRGNYGYTF,TGTGCCAGCAGTTTCGGTAGGGGCAACTATGGCTACACCTTC
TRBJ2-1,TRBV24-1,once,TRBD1,CATSALKGASYNEQFF,TGTGCCACCAGCGCCTTAAAGGGGGCCTCCTACAATGAGCAGTTCTTC
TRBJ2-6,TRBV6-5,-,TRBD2,CASTGGATGANVLTF,TGTGCCAGCACGGGGGGAGCTACGGGGGCCAACGTCCTGACTTTC
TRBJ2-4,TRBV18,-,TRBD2,CASSPLGLAGRGNIQYF,TGTGCCAGCTCACCACTGGGACTAGCGGGCAGAGGGAACATTCAGTACTTC
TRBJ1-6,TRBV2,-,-,CASLRGSSYNSPLHF,TGTGCCAGTCTCCGGGGGAGCTCCTATAATTCACCCCTCCACTTT
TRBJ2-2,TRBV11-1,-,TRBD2,CASSFGLAATGELFF,TGTGCCAGCAGCTTTGGACTAGCGGCCACCGGGGAGCTGTTTTTT
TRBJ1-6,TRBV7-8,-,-,CASSSPRGSGNSPLHF,TGTGCCAGCAGCTCGCCCCGGGGGTCTGGCAATTCACCCCTCCACTTT
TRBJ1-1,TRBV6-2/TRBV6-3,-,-,CASSYSGGNTEAFF,TGTGCCAGCAGTTACAGTGGAGGGAACACTGAAGCTTTCTTT
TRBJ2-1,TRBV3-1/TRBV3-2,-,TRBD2,CASSQDTSSGTYNEQFF,TGTGCCAGCAGCCAAGATACGTCTAGCGGGACTTACAATGAGCAGTTCTTC
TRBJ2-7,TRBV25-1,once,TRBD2,CASRRTSGIYEQYF,TGTGCCAGTCGACGGACTAGCGGGATTTACGAGCAGTACTTC
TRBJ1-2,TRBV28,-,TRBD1,CASNSPRDRGRTNGYTF,TGTGCCAGCAACTCCCCTCGGGACAGGGGGCGGACGAATGGCTACACCTTC
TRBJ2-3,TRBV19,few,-,CASGGAQHTDTQYF,TGTGCCAGCGGCGGGGCCCAACACACAGATACGCAGTATTTT
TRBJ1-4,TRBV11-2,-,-,CASSPGGLGGEKLFF,TGTGCCAGCAGCCCGGGTGGCCTAGGAGGAGAAAAACTGTTTTTT
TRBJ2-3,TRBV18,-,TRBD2,CASSPGGSSGGHSTDTQYF,TGTGCCAGCTCCCCAGGGGGATCTAGCGGGGGCCACAGCACAGATACGCAGTATTTT